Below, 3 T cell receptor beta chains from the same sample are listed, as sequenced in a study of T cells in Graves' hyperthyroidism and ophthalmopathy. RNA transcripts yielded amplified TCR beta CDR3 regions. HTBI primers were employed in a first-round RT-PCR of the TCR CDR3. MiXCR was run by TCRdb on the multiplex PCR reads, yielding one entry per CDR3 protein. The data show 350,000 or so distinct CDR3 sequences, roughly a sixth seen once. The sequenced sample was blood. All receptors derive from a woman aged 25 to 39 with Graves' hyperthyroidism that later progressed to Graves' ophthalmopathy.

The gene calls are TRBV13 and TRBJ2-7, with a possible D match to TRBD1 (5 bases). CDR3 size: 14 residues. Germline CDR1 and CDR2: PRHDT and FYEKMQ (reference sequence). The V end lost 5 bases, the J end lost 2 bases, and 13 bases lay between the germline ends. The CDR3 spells CASSPRQLPYEQYF. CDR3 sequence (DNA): TGTGCCAGCAGCCCCCGACAGTTACCCTACGAGCAGTACTTC.

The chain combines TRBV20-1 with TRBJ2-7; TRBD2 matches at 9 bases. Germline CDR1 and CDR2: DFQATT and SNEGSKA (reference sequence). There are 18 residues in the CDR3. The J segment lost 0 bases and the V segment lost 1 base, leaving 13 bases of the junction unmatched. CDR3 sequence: CSARAPVAGVPHSYEQYF. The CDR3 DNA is TGCAGTGCTAGAGCGCCGGTAGCGGGGGTTCCCCACTCCTACGAGCAGTACTTC.

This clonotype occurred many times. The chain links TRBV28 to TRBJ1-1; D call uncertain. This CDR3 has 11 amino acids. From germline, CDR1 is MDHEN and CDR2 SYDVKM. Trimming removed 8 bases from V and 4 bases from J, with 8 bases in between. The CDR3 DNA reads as TGTGCCAGCCCTTCAGCCACTGAAGCTTTCTTT. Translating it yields CASPSATEAFF.